The 25 T cell receptor beta chains below come from one sample, sequenced in a study of shared clonotypes between healthy human individuals. TCRdb's table, derived via immunoSEQ multiplex PCR, lists solely in-frame clones and lacks some. Among 2 million to 2.5 million clones listed, 80% to 95% were seen once. The source material was naive CD4+ T cells from PBMCs. Subset noted: CD45RA+ positively selected. The receptor source for this set is a man aged 18 to 30 in good health. Some clones in this sample may be carry-over from other donors' samples.

Written as DNA, the CDR3 is TGCAGCGTTGACCAGGGGCGAGATACGCAGTATTTT. This gives the protein CSVDQGRDTQYF. The chain has TRBV29-1 and TRBJ2-3; D may be TRBD1 (6 bases). Germline assignment: CDR1 SQVTM and CDR2 ANQGSEA. This CDR3 is built from 12 residues. Trimming took off 3 bases at V and 5 bases at J, with 9 bases between the two ends.

The genes are TRBV6-6 and TRBJ2-5, with a possible D match to TRBD2 (5 bases). CDR3 length: 15 residues. Trimming left V 6 bases short and J 4 bases short, with 18 bases between. Germline assignment: CDR1 MNHNY and CDR2 SVGAGI (reference sequence). CDR3 nucleotide sequence: TGTGCCAGCAGGCCCGTCCGAGCGGTGTTAGAGACCCAGTACTTC. This codes for CASRPVRAVLETQYF.

This chain links TRBV11-3 with TRBJ2-1, with D unclear. Between the trimmed V and J ends, which lost 2 bases and 5 bases, there was a span of 13 bases. This CDR3 region has 15 residues. Germline V gene data show CDR1 as SGHNT and CDR2 as YENEEA. CDR3: CASSLSRRQDNEQFF. In nucleotides, the CDR3 is TGTGCCAGCAGCTTAAGCCGACGGCAGGACAATGAGCAGTTCTTC.

V and J are TRBV18 and TRBJ2-3, with 9 bases that match TRBD1. The germline CDR1 and CDR2 sequences are KGHSH and LQKENI. This CDR3 comprises 15 residues. V lost 6 bases and J lost 5; bases outside the gene matches: 9. This CDR3 reads CASSPGTGNRDTQYF. DNA of the CDR3: TGTGCCAGCTCCCCCGGGACAGGGAACCGAGATACGCAGTATTTT.

The rearrangement uses TRBV5-1 and TRBJ1-4; D possibly corresponds to TRBD1 (5 bases). In germline, CDR1 is SGHRS, CDR2 YFSETQ. Between the trimmed V and J ends, which lost 2 bases and 9 bases, there was a span of 11 bases. The CDR3 extends over 13 amino acids. The CDR3 region is CASSLTGTQKLFF. CDR3 nucleotides: TGCGCCAGCAGCTTAACCGGGACCCAAAAACTGTTTTTT.

The chain uses TRBV28 and TRBJ2-1; TRBD1 is a possible D gene (7 bases). The CDR3 is 16 amino acids. V shed 3 bases and J shed 1 base, with 13 bases lying between them. The germline CDR1 and CDR2 sequences are MDHEN and SYDVKM. The CDR3 region is CASSFWQGGSYNEQFF. The CDR3 coding sequence is TGTGCCAGCAGTTTTTGGCAGGGGGGTTCCTACAATGAGCAGTTCTTC.

The chain links TRBV5-4 to TRBJ2-5; D is perhaps TRBD1 (5 bases). Germline V gene sequence: CDR1 SGHNT, CDR2 YYREEE (reference sequence). Trimming took off 0 bases at V and 5 bases at J, with 14 bases between the two ends. CDR3 length equals 15 residues. The CDR3 sequence is CASSLGGVAGETQYF. The CDR3, as DNA: TGTGCCAGCAGCTTGGGTGGGGTGGCAGGGGAGACCCAGTACTTC.

This chain connects TRBV5-1 to TRBJ2-7, with 14 bases lining up with TRBD2. The CDR3 totals 15 residues. With 3 bases clipped from V and 6 bases from J, the junction kept 5 bases outside the gene matches. Germline loops: CDR1 SGHRS, CDR2 YFSETQ. The CDR3 DNA follows: TGCGCCAGCAGCTCGGGACTAGCGGGAGAGTCCGAGCAGTACTTC. It specifies CASSSGLAGESEQYF.

The chain employs TRBV5-4 and TRBJ1-6, with 8 positions matching TRBD1. V lost 4 bases and J lost 10; bases outside the gene matches: 10. Looked up from germline, CDR1 is SGHNT and CDR2 is YYREEE (reference sequence). This CDR3 spans 15 amino acids. For the CDR3, the DNA is TGTGCCAGCAGCGGTGGACAGGGCGTATTATCACCCCTCCACTTT. It codes for CASSGGQGVLSPLHF.

This clone has just one count. The genes are TRBV5-4 and TRBJ2-5; 7 nucleotides align to TRBD1. This CDR3 spans 14 amino acids. Germline-derived CDR1 and CDR2 are SGHNT and YYREEE (reference sequence). J gave up 5 bases and V 4 bases, and 8 bases lay outside the gene matches. The CDR3 loop is CASSTGATIETQYF. CDR3 nucleotide sequence: TGTGCCAGCAGCACAGGGGCTACTATCGAGACCCAGTACTTC.

CDR3 in DNA: TGTGCCAGCAGGCCCGAGCGGATCTACGAGCAGTACTTC. Translated: CASRPERIYEQYF. The chain uses TRBV28 and TRBJ2-7; perhaps TRBD2 as D (5 bases). The CDR3 totals 13 residues. CDR1 is MDHEN, CDR2 SYDVKM, per germline. V lost 6 bases and J lost 3, with 12 bases in between.

This clone was seen only once. DNA for the CDR3: TGTGCCAGCAGCCCGAACCCCCAAGAGACCCAGTACTTC. This encodes CASSPNPQETQYF. The chain couples TRBV9 to TRBJ2-5; D is undetermined. The ends were cut back, 4 bases at V and 1 base at J, with 8 bases in the middle. CDR3 length equals 13 residues. Germline assignment: CDR1 SGDLS and CDR2 YYNGEE.

The J gene is TRBJ2-7, the V gene TRBV5-4, with a tentative D call TRBD2 (6 bases). The germline gives CDR1 SGHNT, CDR2 YYREEE (reference sequence). CDR3 length: 14 amino acids. The V gene lost 5 bases and the J gene lost 4 bases, with 16 bases spanning the gap. The CDR3 sequence is CASRAGGGTYEQYF. For the CDR3, the DNA is TGTGCCAGCAGGGCTGGGGGAGGAACTTACGAGCAGTACTTC.

V gene TRBV5-1 combines with J gene TRBJ2-5; D perhaps matches TRBD1 (6 bases). This CDR3 is built from 15 residues. Germline-derived CDR1 and CDR2 are SGHRS and YFSETQ. The V and J ends lost 4 bases and 2 bases respectively, with 15 bases between them. Here the CDR3 reads CASSGSPGQQETQYF. The CDR3 nucleotides are TGCGCCAGCAGCGGATCCCCGGGACAACAAGAGACCCAGTACTTC.

The chain employs TRBV18 and TRBJ2-2; 7 nucleotides match TRBD1. The V gene's germline CDR1 is KGHSH and CDR2 LQKENI. The length of the CDR3 is 18 residues. With 4 bases clipped from V and 2 bases from J, the junction kept 13 bases outside the gene matches. The CDR3 sequence: CASSRQGPRSLNTGELFF. CDR3 DNA: TGTGCCAGCTCACGACAGGGACCACGCTCCTTAAACACCGGGGAGCTGTTTTTT.

This clone appeared a few times. The chain couples TRBV7-9 to TRBJ1-5; 8 nucleotides match TRBD1. J was trimmed by 4 bases and V by 3 bases; bases with no gene match: 2. Germline V CDR1 and CDR2: SEHNR, FQNEAQ (reference sequence). The CDR3 runs 14 residues. The CDR3 DNA follows: TGTGCCAGCAGCTTTCAGGGGGCTAATCAGCCCCAGCATTTT. Protein product: CASSFQGANQPQHF.

The CDR3 DNA sequence: TGTGCCAGCAGTTTACAAGGGGTCAGTGTGGATACGCAGTATTTT. Translated, it gives CASSLQGVSVDTQYF. J is TRBJ2-3 and V is TRBV28; possible D gene TRBD1, 5 bases. Trimming shortened V by 2 bases and J by 6 bases, and 15 bases separated the two germline ends. Per the germline V gene, CDR1 is MDHEN and CDR2 is SYDVKM. The CDR3 is made up of 15 amino acids.

This chain links TRBV28 with TRBJ1-1; TRBD1 might be the D (5 bases). The CDR3 is 15 amino acids. Per the germline V gene, CDR1 is MDHEN and CDR2 is SYDVKM. V lost 6 bases, J lost 5 bases, and 19 bases lay in between. The CDR3 DNA follows: TGTGCCAGCAGGATTCCTGGGACCGTGGCGACTGAAGCTTTCTTT. Translation gives CASRIPGTVATEAFF.

Comment on this clone: This specimen includes other DNA sequences encoding the same CDR3. The chain has TRBV7-9 and TRBJ1-2; no reliable D call. This CDR3 contains 14 residues. Germline CDR1 and CDR2: SEHNR and FQNEAQ (reference sequence). V was clipped by 3 bases and J by 0 bases, with 8 bases between them. CDR3 protein: CASSLAGSNYGYTF. In nucleotides, the CDR3 is TGTGCCAGCAGCTTGGCCGGATCTAACTATGGCTACACCTTC.

The V call is TRBV4-2, the J call TRBJ2-3; 7 bases are shared with TRBD1. The germline V gene has CDR1 LGHNA and CDR2 YNFKEQ. V gave up 1 base and J gave up 1 base; unmatched junction bases: 2. This CDR3 has 15 residues. CDR3 sequence: CASSQGTGGTDTQYF. The CDR3 DNA reads as TGTGCCAGCAGCCAAGGGACAGGCGGCACAGATACGCAGTATTTT.

The V and J genes are TRBV5-4 and TRBJ2-2; D is ambiguous. This CDR3 has 16 residues. V was shortened by 2 bases and J by 5 bases, with 16 bases between the two germline ends. Looked up from germline, CDR1 is SGHNT and CDR2 is YYREEE (reference sequence). CDR3 coding DNA: TGTGCCAGCAGCTTAAACGGTTGGGTACGGACCGGGGAGCTGTTTTTT. As protein: CASSLNGWVRTGELFF.

V is TRBV19 and J is TRBJ2-7; possible D gene TRBD2, 5 bases. This CDR3 spans 14 amino acids. Trimming shortened V by 5 bases and J by 4 bases, and 15 bases separated the two germline ends. From germline, CDR1 is LNHDA and CDR2 SQIVND (reference sequence). The CDR3 here is CASSQPGSGYEQYF. The CDR3 bases are TGTGCCAGTAGTCAACCGGGAAGTGGGTACGAGCAGTACTTC.

The V and J genes are TRBV28 and TRBJ2-1; D is perhaps TRBD1 (6 bases). V was trimmed by 6 bases and J by 0 bases, leaving 15 bases between them. From germline, CDR1 is MDHEN and CDR2 SYDVKM. This CDR3 contains 16 residues. CDR3 region: CASRNAGASSYNEQFF. The CDR3 nucleotides are TGTGCCAGCAGGAACGCAGGGGCAAGCTCCTACAATGAGCAGTTCTTC.

The V call is TRBV30, the J call TRBJ2-2; D may be TRBD1 or TRBD2 (5 bases each). Germline V gene lookup returns CDR1 GTSNPN and CDR2 SVGIG (reference sequence). The V and J ends lost 4 bases and 7 bases respectively, with 16 bases between them. The CDR3 loop spans 14 amino acids. The CDR3, as DNA: TGTGCCTGGATCCGGGACGGCACCATCGGGGAGCTGTTTTTT. Its translation: CAWIRDGTIGELFF.

The chain combines TRBV5-1 with TRBJ1-1; maybe TRBD1 (5 bases). Looked up from germline, CDR1 is SGHRS and CDR2 is YFSETQ. The ends were cut back, 4 bases at V and 7 bases at J, with 14 bases in the middle. The CDR3 length is 13 residues. CDR3 nucleotides: TGCGCCAGCAGCCCGTCGGGGCTATATGAAGCTTTCTTT. Encoded protein: CASSPSGLYEAFF.